The 25 T cell receptor beta chains below come from one sample, sequenced in a study of T cell clonotyping in hematopoietic cell transplantation. Produced via immunoSEQ multiplex PCR; TCRdb's table is partial and in-frame only. The sample gives roughly 42,000 clones, 94% of which show up once; more than 0.7% is in the top ten. The sample comprised peripheral blood mononuclear cells. The receptors were gathered from a woman between 50 and 59 years old in good health. Some clones in this sample may be carry-over from other donors' samples.

The V gene is TRBV7-2, the J gene TRBJ1-6, with D unclear. Between the trimmed V and J ends, which lost 3 bases and 8 bases, there was a span of 11 bases. Germline V gene sequence: CDR1 SGHTA, CDR2 FQGNSA. This CDR3 region has 14 residues. The CDR3 loop reads CASSFEQMDSPLHF. The CDR3 DNA follows: TGTGCCAGCAGCTTCGAACAGATGGATTCACCCCTCCACTTT.

CDR3 DNA: TGTGCCAGTAGTGTCCGGACAGGGGGCTCTTCCGGGGAGCTGTTTTTT. Translating it yields CASSVRTGGSSGELFF. The V gene is TRBV19, the J gene TRBJ2-2; 11 bases match TRBD1. Germline V gene lookup returns CDR1 LNHDA and CDR2 SQIVND (reference sequence). The CDR3 contains 16 residues. The ends lost 5 bases at V and 6 bases at J; junction bases unmatched: 8.

V usage is TRBV28 and J usage is TRBJ1-1; possibly TRBD1 for D (6 bases). The CDR3 totals 13 residues. With 6 bases removed from V and 11 bases from J, the gap between germline ends came to 19 bases. Germline CDR1 MDHEN, CDR2 SYDVKM. The CDR3 here is CASSRTERRGAFF. The CDR3, as DNA: TGTGCCAGCAGCCGGACAGAACGACGGGGTGCTTTCTTT.

Notes on this clone: The same CDR3 also results from other DNA sequences found in this sample. This chain joins TRBV6-5 and TRBJ1-1, with D maybe TRBD1 (5 bases). Germline V CDR1 and CDR2: MNHEY, SVGAGI. V gave up 6 bases and J gave up 1 base, with 15 bases separating them. The CDR3 runs 15 residues. CDR3 amino acids: CASSSTGGGNTEAFF. The CDR3 bases are TGTGCCAGCAGCTCGACTGGGGGGGGGAACACTGAAGCTTTCTTT.

The CDR3 reads CASSQGGQDGNTIYF. The CDR3 nucleotides are TGCGCCAGCAGCCAGGGGGGACAGGACGGAAACACCATATATTTT. The chain employs TRBV5-1 and TRBJ1-3, with 8 nucleotides matching TRBD1. The CDR3 sequence is 15 residues long. Germline trimming cut 4 bases from V and 4 bases from J; bases unmatched to any gene: 7. Germline assignment: CDR1 SGHRS and CDR2 YFSETQ. The whole variable domain, remainder taken from reference TRBV5-1 and TRBJ1-3, is KAGVTQTPRYLIKTRGQQVTLSCSPISGHRSVSWYQQTPGQGLQFLFEYFSETQRNKGNFPGRFSGRQFSNSRSEMNVSTLELGDSALYLCASSQGGQDGNTIYFGEGSWLTVV.

The gene calls are TRBV7-8 and TRBJ2-7; TRBD2 agrees at 8 bases. Germline CDR1 and CDR2: SGHVS and FQNEAQ. V trimming: 5 bases; J trimming: 2 bases; junction bases outside the gene matches: 2. This CDR3 contains 13 residues. CDR3 in DNA: TGTGCCAGCAGCCCGGGGGGGGCCTACGAGCAGTACTTC. Amino acids: CASSPGGAYEQYF.

This rearrangement joins TRBV14 to TRBJ1-3, with unresolved D. Deletions cut 5 bases from V and 4 bases from J, with 15 bases between. Germline V CDR1 and CDR2: SGHDN, FVKESK. The CDR3 runs 15 residues. As DNA, the CDR3 is TGTGCCAGCAGCACCCTACGGGCCGCCGGAAACACCATATATTTT. Its translation: CASSTLRAAGNTIYF.

This clone was observed a few times. The V and J genes are TRBV6-5 and TRBJ2-1; weak D call: TRBD2 (5 bases). Looked up from germline, CDR1 is MNHEY and CDR2 is SVGAGI. The CDR3 runs to 14 residues. The ends were cut back, 6 bases at V and 5 bases at J, with 14 bases in the middle. Here the CDR3 reads CASSPLGVNNEQFF. The CDR3 coding sequence is TGTGCCAGCAGCCCCTTGGGAGTTAACAATGAGCAGTTCTTC.

CDR3 region: CASSLLGPLNNEQFF. The CDR3 coding sequence is TGTGCCAGCAGCTTACTGGGGCCCCTCAACAATGAGCAGTTCTTC. The chain links TRBV5-6 to TRBJ2-1; D may be TRBD1 (5 bases). Trimming stripped 2 bases from V and 5 bases from J, with 14 bases between. Germline V gives CDR1 SGHDT, CDR2 YYEEEE. This CDR3 comprises 15 residues.

The V call is TRBV9, the J call TRBJ1-3, with 8 bases matching TRBD1. The CDR3 is made up of 16 amino acids. Looked up from germline, CDR1 is SGDLS and CDR2 is YYNGEE. V gave up 6 bases and J gave up 0 bases; unmatched junction bases: 8. The CDR3 reads CASTSPGQDSGNTIYF. CDR3 DNA sequence: TGTGCCAGCACCTCCCCGGGACAGGACTCTGGAAACACCATATATTTT.

The V call is TRBV28, the J call TRBJ1-1; D ambiguous. The length of the CDR3 is 12 residues. Trimming took off 5 bases at V and 8 bases at J, with 12 bases between the two ends. From germline, CDR1 is MDHEN and CDR2 SYDVKM. The CDR3 coding sequence is TGTGCCAGCAGTACGAACCGGGCCGAAGCTTTCTTT. Protein product: CASSTNRAEAFF. The full variable domain, with the rest looked up from reference TRBV28 and TRBJ1-1, is DVKVTQSSRYLVKRTGEKVFLECVQDMDHENMFWYRQDPGLGLRLIYFSYDVKMKEKGDIPEGYSVSREKKERFSLILESASTNQTSMYLCASSTNRAEAFFGQGTRLTVV.

The chain is built from TRBV19 and TRBJ1-1; 7 bases align to TRBD1. The CDR3 is made up of 14 amino acids. The junction had 8 bases not matched to a gene; V was cut back by 4 bases and J by 6 bases. Germline V CDR1 and CDR2: LNHDA, SQIVND (reference sequence). In DNA form, the CDR3 reads TGTGCCAGTAGTAGACAGGGCGGAATCGCTGAAGCTTTCTTT. Residues: CASSRQGGIAEAFF.

The chain carries TRBV18 and TRBJ2-7; a possible D gene is TRBD1 (5 bases). The CDR3 contains 14 residues. V lost 5 bases to trimming and J lost 1 base, with 12 bases between them. Germline CDR1 and CDR2: KGHSH and LQKENI. The CDR3 bases are TGTGCCAGCTCAGCGACAAAGGGGTCCTACGAGCAGTACTTC. It is translated as CASSATKGSYEQYF.

The chain couples TRBV19 to TRBJ1-4, with D unclear. The CDR3 is 13 residues long. V was cut by 5 bases and J by 17 bases, with 21 bases left in between. Per the germline V gene, CDR1 is LNHDA and CDR2 is SQIVND (reference sequence). The chain's CDR3 is CASSAYPREDFFF. DNA of the CDR3: TGTGCCAGTAGTGCATATCCAAGGGAGGACTTTTTTTTT.

The V and J genes are TRBV2 and TRBJ1-2, with D possibly TRBD1 on 6 matching bases. Germline V gives CDR1 SNHLY, CDR2 FYNNEI. This CDR3 has 13 amino acids. Trimming shortened V by 9 bases and J by 4 bases, and 15 bases separated the two germline ends. CDR3 in DNA: TGTGCCAGGTGGGGGGGCCTTGGCTATGGCTACACCTTC. It codes for CARWGGLGYGYTF.

This rearrangement joins TRBV21-1 to TRBJ2-2; the table's D call, TRBD2, has no DNA check behind it. TRBV21-1 is annotated as a pseudogene. CDR3 length: 16 residues. The CDR3, as DNA: TGTGCCAGCAGCAAAGACGGGCGGGGGCACACCGGGGAGCTGTTTTTT. This sequence encodes CASSKDGRGHTGELFF.

The chain joins TRBV6-5 to TRBJ2-3; D may match TRBD1 or TRBD2 (5 bases each). V shed 2 bases and J shed 4 bases, with 13 bases lying between them. CDR1 and CDR2 from the germline V gene are MNHEY and SVGAGI. The CDR3 sequence is 15 residues long. The chain's CDR3 is CASSYGGRGSDTQYF. In DNA, the CDR3 is TGTGCCAGCAGTTACGGGGGTAGGGGTTCAGATACGCAGTATTTT.

The chain recombines TRBV6-1 with TRBJ1-3; 9 bases line up with TRBD1. The junction had 4 bases not matched to a gene; V was cut back by 4 bases and J by 6 bases. This CDR3 spans 14 amino acids. Germline values: CDR1 MNHNS, CDR2 SASEGT. CDR3 in amino acids: CASSADRGLNTIYF. CDR3 sequence (DNA): TGTGCCAGCAGTGCGGACAGGGGTCTAAACACCATATATTTT.

The rearrangement uses TRBV27 and TRBJ1-3, with D hard to call. V was shortened by 10 bases and J by 0 bases, with 10 bases between the two germline ends. The germline CDR1 and CDR2 sequences are MNHEY and SMNVEV (reference sequence). The CDR3 is made up of 13 amino acids. The CDR3 reads CATSQSSGNTIYF. For the CDR3, the DNA is TGTGCCACCTCCCAGAGCTCTGGAAACACCATATATTTT.

The genes are TRBV19 and TRBJ2-2; D not resolved. The V end lost 7 bases, the J end lost 1 base, and 16 bases lay between the germline ends. This CDR3 comprises 16 residues. The V gene's germline CDR1 is LNHDA and CDR2 SQIVND (reference sequence). The CDR3 reads CASTLSWTVNTGELFF. The DNA of the CDR3 is TGTGCCAGTACTTTGAGTTGGACGGTGAACACCGGGGAGCTGTTTTTT.

V and J are TRBV5-4 and TRBJ1-2; D ambiguous. Germline V CDR1 and CDR2: SGHNT, YYREEE (reference sequence). Trimming took off 1 base at V and 4 bases at J, with 8 bases between the two ends. The length of the CDR3 is 13 residues. DNA for the CDR3: TGTGCCAGCAGCTTGCCCGGGTCCTATGGCTACACCTTC. Translated: CASSLPGSYGYTF. Filled out from reference TRBV5-4 and TRBJ1-2, the complete variable domain reads ETGVTQSPTHLIKTRGQQVTLRCSSQSGHNTVSWYQQALGQGPQFIFQYYREEENGRGNFPPRFSGLQFPNYSSELNVNALELDDSALYLCASSLPGSYGYTFGSGTRLTVV.

The V gene is TRBV29-1, the J gene TRBJ1-4; maybe TRBD1 (5 bases). The ends were cut back, 6 bases at V and 5 bases at J, with 10 bases in the middle. Germline assignment: CDR1 SQVTM and CDR2 ANQGSEA. This CDR3 has 12 residues. CDR3 DNA sequence: TGCAGCGTGAAGACAGAGAATGAAAAACTGTTTTTT. Translated: CSVKTENEKLFF.

V and J are TRBV4-3 and TRBJ2-7; 7 positions match TRBD2. CDR1 and CDR2 from the germline V gene are LGHNA and YSLEER. The J segment lost 6 bases and the V segment lost 1 base, leaving 6 bases of the junction unmatched. The CDR3 spans 14 residues. The CDR3 spells CASSQVRGKFEQYF. The DNA for the CDR3 is TGCGCCAGCAGCCAAGTGCGGGGGAAGTTCGAGCAGTACTTC.

Only a few counts were recorded for this clone. This rearrangement joins TRBV5-1 to TRBJ2-7, with 8 bases that match TRBD2. The CDR3 is 13 amino acids. CDR1 and CDR2 from the germline V gene are SGHRS and YFSETQ. Losses at the gene ends were 2 bases for V and 5 bases for J; bases not matched to a gene: 3. CDR3 region: CASSLLGGDEQYF. Here the CDR3 DNA reads TGCGCCAGCAGCTTACTCGGGGGGGACGAGCAGTACTTC.

The rearrangement links TRBV4-3 to TRBJ2-3, with 7 nucleotides matching TRBD1. The length of the CDR3 is 17 residues. Germline CDR1 LGHNA, CDR2 YSLEER. V gave up 0 bases and J gave up 6 bases; unmatched junction bases: 12. The CDR3 bases are TGCGCCAGCAGCCAAGATCGAAGGGGACAGCCAACCGATACGCAGTATTTT. Amino acids: CASSQDRRGQPTDTQYF.